This TCR beta chain is drawn from a study of identical twins (dated by TCRdb to the mid-2010s). Study-wide context: TCR alpha and beta repertoires from monozygotic twins, unrelated adults of various ages and cord blood were deep-sequenced to test whether fetal clonotypes persist. To rule out contamination, the twin experiments were replicated at different times with different library preparation protocols. The paper as a whole reports these results and caveats: Fewer insertions were carried by abundant cord blood beta clonotypes, a similar but weaker trend appeared in young adult naive repertoires, and no such trend appeared in memory repertoires. Conclusions relied on cross-sectional statistical analysis, since the same donors could not be followed over many years. Invariant T cells such as MAIT and iNKT could partly confound zero-insertion analyses, though diverse VJ usage argued against this for most clonotypes. Out-of-frame TCR alpha sharing in monozygotic twins was systematically underestimated by recombination models, whereas sharing between unrelated individuals was in agreement with the recombination models. The excess sharing between twins in beta out-of-frame sequences was weaker because fewer shared sequences reduced the signal-to-noise ratio. Out-of-frame TCR alpha sequences shared between twins showed an excess of low generation-probability sequences compared with coincidental sharing between unrelated individuals.

Receptors were amplified or captured by 5' RACE. The sample was run on an Illumina HiSeq 2000. Template switching added a universal primer binding site, and the final cDNA carried a unique molecular identifier that allowed TCR cDNA molecules to be counted accurately. Specific primers in the conserved constant-segment region were used to synthesize first-strand cDNA for the TCR alpha and beta chains. To control for contamination, every cDNA library was double barcoded, receiving both a SMART-Mk sample barcode and Illumina barcodes. TruSeq adapter sequences along with Illumina sample barcodes were introduced in two successive PCR steps. Sequencing of the TCR alpha and beta cDNA libraries was done on the Illumina HiSeq platform using custom primers. On the authors' methods: Unique molecular identifiers were extracted from raw reads with MiGEC, and CDR3 positions were determined with MiXCR. Recombination models were inferred per individual with the repgenHMM and IGoR tools using an EM algorithm. Shared clonotype analysis was performed with the tcR package in R, normalizing sharing by the product of cloneset sizes. To study raw recombination without the effects of thymic and clonal selection, out-of-frame nonproductive sequences were analyzed. TCRdb reran the public reads through fastp at Q25 and MiXCR, keeping productive beta chains. Identical CDR3 proteins give one entry, which carries the most common genes and DNA. In this record, the V and J calls reflect TCRdb's handling and not the investigators' own analysis. The sample profile shows 700,000 or so distinct CDR3 sequences; 20% to 25% of them were found once. Roughly 4.3% of the sample is in the top ten clones.

As concerns this clonotype: There is no known antigen for this receptor. The record has no base qualities; no much larger clone is one base away.

Every donor was a healthy Caucasian. Three pairs of female monozygotic twins, all aged about 18 to 30 years, made up the twin cohort. The RNA used for TCR libraries was isolated from peripheral blood mononuclear cells. The germline V gene sets CDR1 to SGHDT and CDR2 to YYEEEE. The junction shows trimming of 4 bases on V and 9 bases on J, plus 8 bases between the germline ends. The CDR3 spans 11 residues, from the cysteine through the phenylalanine. Only the CDR3 DNA stays, 33 bases, in frame from base 1. The data were also submitted as part of a second study, on T cells expressing NK-cell markers. Taken from the second paper: Eight donors provided sorted CD3+CD56+NKG2C+, CD3+CD56+NKG2C- and CD3+CD56-NKG2C+ T-cell subsets, whose TCR beta-chain repertoires were profiled. Among the eight sequenced donors, seven were HCMV-seropositive and one was HCMV-seronegative. To restrict sorting to alphabetaTCR-expressing T cells, an anti-gammadeltaTCR antibody was added in several experiments. In roughly 6 donors, the dominant CD3+CD56+NKG2C+ clonotypes were found to rank among the top 10 CD8+ clonotypes and to make up roughly 1.0-7.0% of CD8+ T cells. Those dominant clonotypes were again the most abundant among CD3+CD56-NKG2C+ cells in a handful of donors, at 28.3-60.1%. Whether the expanded NKG2C-expressing T cell clones were specific for HCMV antigens was left unclear. All eight donors whose samples were sequenced were randomly selected healthy volunteers, three of them men and five women. To determine HCMV serostatus, a commercial ELISA kit was used to detect HCMV-specific IgG in serum. For 5 or 6 donors, unsorted PBMC were also used to sequence bulk peripheral blood T-cell repertoires. MIGEC was used to demultiplex reads and group reads by UMI, and MiTCR was used to assemble and quantify clonotypes. To exclude erroneous sequences, only TCR cDNA sequences supported by at least two reads were retained. The tcR package was used for downstream repertoire analysis, with clonotypes matched between fractions based on CDR3 nucleotide sequence plus V segment. VDJmatch was used to annotate antigen specificity against VDJdb, with one amino acid substitution allowed in CDR3.

This receptor was taken from a young woman in good health. Sequences were obtained from PBMCs. The chain employs TRBV5-6 and TRBJ2-1, with TRBD2 as a weak D call on 6 bases. The CDR3 sequence is CASSRGAEQFF. The DNA is as follows: TGTGCCAGCAGCCGCGGGGCTGAGCAGTTCTTC.